The 21 T cell receptor beta chains below were found in one sample sequenced in a study of T cells in Graves' hyperthyroidism and ophthalmopathy. There were TCR beta CDR3 regions amplified from RNA transcripts. First-round RT-PCR of the TCR CDR3 relied on the HTBI primer set. TCRdb used MiXCR to reprocess the multiplex PCR reads, holding one entry per CDR3 protein. The table lists hundreds of thousands of distinct CDR3 sequences, around 15% of them singletons, with around 3.5% in the top ten. Specimen: blood. The receptors come from a woman in her forties with Graves' ophthalmopathy.

This clonotype has just a few counts. This sequence joins TRBV28 and TRBJ2-7; 10 bases line up with TRBD2. Trimming took 2 bases from V and 7 from J; bases not matched to a gene: 5. This CDR3 contains 14 residues. Germline V gene data show CDR1 as MDHEN and CDR2 as SYDVKM. The CDR3 DNA reads TGTGCCAGCAGTTTACGATTAGCGGGAGGAGAGCAGTACTTC. This translates into CASSLRLAGGEQYF.

This clonotype appeared many times. The chain combines TRBV7-8 with TRBJ2-5; D not certain. V was pared by 2 bases and J by 5 bases, with 15 bases between. The CDR3 runs to 15 residues. Looked up from germline, CDR1 is SGHVS and CDR2 is FQNEAQ. The CDR3 DNA reads as TGTGCCAGCAGCTTATATTATACGGTCCCGGAGACCCAGTACTTC. It specifies CASSLYYTVPETQYF.

As to this clonotype: Relative to the germline gene, one junction end is altered; a read error may explain this. The V and J genes are TRBV2 and TRBJ2-7; 10 bases line up with TRBD2. Germline V gene sequence: CDR1 SNHLY, CDR2 FYNNEI. This CDR3 spans 16 amino acids. As DNA, the CDR3 is TGTGCTAGCAGCGAAGGGCTAGCGGGAGTATCTTACGAGCAGTACTTC. Residues: CASSEGLAGVSYEQYF.

DNA for the CDR3: TGTGCCAGCAGCCTATGGGGGGATAGCAATCAGCCCCAGCATTTT. Translation gives CASSLWGDSNQPQHF. The chain recombines TRBV7-2 with TRBJ1-5; a weak D match, TRBD1 (5 bases). V shed 5 bases and J shed 0 bases, with 11 bases lying between them. From germline, CDR1 is SGHTA and CDR2 FQGNSA. The CDR3 loop spans 15 amino acids. The full variable domain, its missing parts supplied by reference TRBV7-2 and TRBJ1-5, is GAGVSQSPSNKVTEKGKDVELRCDPISGHTALYWYRQSLGQGLEFLIYFQGNSAPDKSGLPSDRFSAERTGGSVSTLTIQRTQQEDSAVYLCASSLWGDSNQPQHFGDGTRLSIL.

This clonotype came up many times. This chain joins TRBV28 and TRBJ2-1; D perhaps matches TRBD1 (6 bases). The CDR3 totals 16 residues. V lost 2 bases, J lost 0 bases, and 11 bases lay in between. Germline values: CDR1 MDHEN, CDR2 SYDVKM. This CDR3 reads CASSLKPRGSYNEQFF. Written as DNA, the CDR3 is TGTGCCAGCAGTTTAAAGCCCAGGGGCTCCTACAATGAGCAGTTCTTC.

This clonotype was recorded many times. The chain combines TRBV12-3 or TRBV12-4 with TRBJ2-4, with a possible D match to TRBD2 (6 bases). CDR3 size: 18 residues. Trimming stripped 5 bases from V and 0 bases from J, with 20 bases between. DNA of the CDR3: TGTGCCAGCAGTCCTCGCCCTAGCGTTCCCTCAGCCAAAAACATTCAGTACTTC. Protein product: CASSPRPSVPSAKNIQYF.

V gene TRBV5-4 combines with J gene TRBJ2-7; 8 nucleotides align to TRBD1. CDR1 SGHNT and CDR2 YYREEE come from the germline V gene (reference sequence). The CDR3 extends over 14 amino acids. With V trimmed by 4 bases and J by 3 bases, 6 bases remained unmatched. The CDR3: CASSAPGQGYEQYF. The CDR3, as DNA: TGTGCCAGCAGCGCTCCAGGACAGGGCTACGAGCAGTACTTC.

This clonotype occurred a few times. The chain employs TRBV6-6 and TRBJ1-4; possibly TRBD1 for D (5 bases). The CDR3 totals 17 residues. The V gene's germline CDR1 is MNHNY and CDR2 SVGAGI (reference sequence). With 2 bases removed from V and 5 bases from J, the gap between germline ends came to 18 bases. The CDR3 protein is CASSYQRGGAGNEKLFF. The CDR3 nucleotides read TGTGCCAGCAGTTACCAGAGGGGAGGGGCAGGGAATGAAAAACTGTTTTTT.

The sample holds many counts of this clonotype. This chain uses TRBV28 with TRBJ2-4, with D uncertain. Germline CDR1 reads MDHEN; CDR2 reads SYDVKM. CDR3 length: 12 amino acids. Trimming took 6 bases from V and 8 from J, leaving 11 bases between them. The CDR3 protein is CASSPAVDIQYF. In DNA form, the CDR3 reads TGTGCCAGCAGCCCGGCGGTTGACATTCAGTACTTC.

This clonotype was seen many times. This sequence joins TRBV20-1 and TRBJ2-7; 8 bases match TRBD1. This CDR3 has 14 amino acids. The V and J ends lost 0 bases and 1 base, in that order; junction bases with no gene match: 2. Germline V CDR1 and CDR2: DFQATT, SNEGSKA (reference sequence). Here the CDR3 reads CSARDRDRSYEQYF. The CDR3 bases are TGCAGTGCTAGAGATCGGGACAGGTCCTACGAGCAGTACTTC.

The chain links TRBV2 to TRBJ2-5; 12 nucleotides align to TRBD2. The ends lost 6 bases at V and 3 bases at J; junction bases unmatched: 8. The germline V gene encodes CDR1 SNHLY and CDR2 FYNNEI. This CDR3 contains 16 residues. In nucleotides, the CDR3 is TGTGCCAGCAGGCCAAGACTAGCGGGAGTTGAAGAGACCCAGTACTTC. Translation: CASRPRLAGVEETQYF.

This clonotype has only a few counts. This chain connects TRBV11-2 to TRBJ2-5; TRBD2 might be the D (5 bases). The CDR3 consists of 17 residues. V lost 4 bases and J lost 3, with 21 bases in between. Germline values: CDR1 SGHAT, CDR2 FQNNGV. The DNA for the CDR3 is TGTGCCAGCAGCTCCACCCCGGGGAAGGCCATAGAAGAGACCCAGTACTTC. Translation: CASSSTPGKAIEETQYF.

This clonotype came up many times. The chain couples TRBV2 to TRBJ2-7; 9 bases align to TRBD1. The CDR3 totals 14 residues. V was clipped by 11 bases and J by 0 bases; unmatched bases: 8. Germline assignment: CDR1 SNHLY and CDR2 FYNNEI. CDR3 region: CAVHGTGSSYEQYF. For the CDR3, the DNA is TGTGCCGTTCACGGGACAGGGAGCTCCTACGAGCAGTACTTC.

This chain connects TRBV4-2 to TRBJ2-5; TRBD2 might be the D (5 bases). Trimming took off 8 bases at V and 10 bases at J, with 20 bases between the two ends. The CDR3 runs 13 residues. Germline values: CDR1 LGHNA, CDR2 YNFKEQ. For the CDR3, the DNA is TGTGCCAGCCGGACGGAGGCCCATACGAACCAGTACTTC. Protein: CASRTEAHTNQYF.

This clonotype was found a few times. J is TRBJ2-1 and V is TRBV27; possibly TRBD1 or TRBD2 for D (5 bases each). Germline values: CDR1 MNHEY, CDR2 SMNVEV (reference sequence). This CDR3 contains 16 residues. V lost 6 bases to trimming and J lost 0 bases, with 15 bases between them. CDR3 in DNA: TGTGCCAGCAGGCCACGGGGCGCGACCTCCTACAATGAGCAGTTCTTC. This codes for CASRPRGATSYNEQFF.

This clonotype was detected a few times. The CDR3 nucleotides are TGTGCCAGCAGCTTACTGAAACTGAGCACTGAAGCTTTCTTT. It yields the protein CASSLLKLSTEAFF. The V and J genes are TRBV11-2 and TRBJ1-1; D unresolved. This CDR3 spans 14 amino acids. The V end lost 2 bases, the J end lost 4 bases, and 11 bases lay between the germline ends. The germline CDR1 and CDR2 sequences are SGHAT and FQNNGV.

This clonotype was seen many times. The rearrangement uses TRBV2 and TRBJ2-7; 7 bases agree with TRBD2. Germline CDR1 and CDR2: SNHLY and FYNNEI. The trim removed 7 bases at V and 4 bases at J, leaving 7 bases unmatched. This CDR3 is 13 amino acids long. The CDR3 protein is CASKGGRTYEQYF. The CDR3 nucleotides read TGTGCCAGCAAGGGCGGGAGAACTTACGAGCAGTACTTC.

This clonotype was recorded at least ten times. V gene TRBV12-3 or TRBV12-4 combines with J gene TRBJ1-1, with D tentatively TRBD1 (6 bases). The CDR3 runs 15 residues. V was clipped by 5 bases and J by 1 base, with 14 bases between them. CDR3 sequence: CASSPRQAWNTEAFF. The CDR3 DNA is TGTGCCAGCAGTCCTCGACAGGCTTGGAACACTGAAGCTTTCTTT.

This clonotype was counted only a few times. J is TRBJ2-1 and V is TRBV3-1; 10 nucleotides match TRBD2. CDR1 is LGHDT and CDR2 is YNNKEL in the germline V gene (reference sequence). The CDR3 runs to 17 residues. The V gene end was trimmed by 1 base and the J gene end by 3 bases; junction bases not matched to a gene: 6. DNA of the CDR3: TGTGCCAGCAGCCAAGCTCCTAGCGGGAGCATCTACAATGAGCAGTTCTTC. Protein: CASSQAPSGSIYNEQFF.

This clonotype was picked up a small number of times. The rearrangement joins TRBV28 to TRBJ1-6, with D hard to call. V shed 6 bases and J shed 7 bases, with 7 bases lying between them. From germline, CDR1 is MDHEN and CDR2 SYDVKM. The CDR3 is made up of 12 amino acids. CDR3 DNA sequence: TGTGCCAGCAGAACGGTAAATTCACCCCTCCACTTT. This gives the protein CASRTVNSPLHF.

This clonotype has a count of ten or more. J is TRBJ2-5 and V is TRBV20-1; 8 bases are shared with TRBD2. J was trimmed by 2 bases and V by 6 bases; bases with no gene match: 14. Germline CDR1 reads DFQATT; CDR2 reads SNEGSKA (reference sequence). There are 16 residues in the CDR3. The CDR3 nucleotides are TGCAGTGCCAAAAAGTCGAGCGGGAGTATTCAAGAGACCCAGTACTTC. This gives the protein CSAKKSSGSIQETQYF.